This T cell receptor (beta chain) was obtained from a study of T cell responses to AZD1222 COVID-19 vaccine (dated by TCRdb to the early 2020s). For the wider study: TCR sequencing covered 230 or so trial participants: 200 to 220 given two doses of AZD1222 and approximately 26 given two doses of MenACWY control vaccine. Trial participants were enrolled by age into subgroups of 18-55, 56-69 and 70-plus years, and roughly 150, 30 and 60 TCR-sequenced participants, respectively, were included in these subgroups.

For this clone: Its target antigen remains unknown. The record has no base qualities; no much larger clone is one base away.

CDR1 and CDR2 were assigned from the germline V gene (reference sequence) as LNHDA and SQIVND. Trimming takes 3 bases from V and 1 base from J, and the germline ends sit 16 bases apart. From cysteine to phenylalanine, the CDR3 is 18 amino acids long. Kept here is only the CDR3 DNA, which spans 54 bases and is read in frame from base 1. The CDR3 regions of human TCRbeta chains were analyzed by immunosequencing. The authors processed their data as follows. TCRs in the repertoires were matched against a reference library of SARS-CoV-2-specific TCRs that had been generated with the MIRA antigen-specificity platform. Breadth was defined as the fraction of unique TCRs that were SARS-CoV-2-associated. Depth was defined as the fraction of total T cells that were SARS-CoV-2-associated. Using the MIRA data, each spike-specific TCR was mapped to the spike region that the TCR reacts to and placed in a CD4 or CD8 class. Log10-transformed breadth and depth values were compared by one-way ANOVA with Sidak's multiple comparisons tests. In its TCRdb copy, this immuneACCESS table keeps in-frame sequences only and misses some clones. Where compared with another copy, unresolved V genes explain less than half of these, and the others have no known cause. V, J and clone size are those of that table, while D and trimming were read from the DNA. Within this sample are roughly 180,000 clones, with roughly 90% of them counted one time only. The ten largest clones add up to 1.5% to 2% of the sample.

On the study overall, not on this receptor specifically: Most participants were white British and females outnumbered males, and the authors suggested that clonal diversity may have been underestimated. Because no day 14 peak-response samples were available, repertoires were characterized only after the peak T cell response. Epitopes outside the regions mutated in the B.1.351 and B.1.1.7 variants were reportedly recognized by nearly half of the unique spike-specific TCRs. In the small 56-69-year group, the increase in depth fell short of significance, most likely because of low power. Conclusions about previously exposed vaccinees are limited because only six or seven AZD1222 recipients were SARS-CoV-2 seropositive at baseline. Vaccine-associated CD4 TCRs spanned the whole spike protein, with dominant responses in regions 160-218 and 743-854. A significant rise in spike-specific TCR breadth and depth was observed after two AZD1222 doses relative to day 0 and relative to MenACWY recipients.

According to the study, the label for this sample's time point signals: about 28 days (+/-7) after the second vaccine dose. AZD1222 recipients whose second dose came at about 4 weeks and those whose second dose came at about 12 weeks were combined into one group, since spike-specific TCR depth and breadth did not differ between the two schedules. Vaccinee samples were obtained from the UK trials COV001 and COV002, which included a single-blind randomized controlled phase 2/3 trial of AZD1222 (ChAdOx1 nCoV-19) in healthy adults. For TCRbeta chain sequencing, PBMC samples from trial participants were taken at day 0 and at day 28 after the second dose.

The sequence is built from TRBV19 and TRBJ2-6; the D gene is possibly TRBD1 or TRBD2, each agreeing over 7 bases. The receptor was isolated from an adult who received the AZD1222 COVID-19 vaccine. This specimen was peripheral blood, taken 28 days after the second AZD1222 dose. The CDR3 region has the sequence CASSILGRGGSGANVLTF. The DNA sequence is given as TGTGCCAGTAGTATCTTAGGCAGGGGGGGATCTGGGGCCAACGTCCTGACTTTC.